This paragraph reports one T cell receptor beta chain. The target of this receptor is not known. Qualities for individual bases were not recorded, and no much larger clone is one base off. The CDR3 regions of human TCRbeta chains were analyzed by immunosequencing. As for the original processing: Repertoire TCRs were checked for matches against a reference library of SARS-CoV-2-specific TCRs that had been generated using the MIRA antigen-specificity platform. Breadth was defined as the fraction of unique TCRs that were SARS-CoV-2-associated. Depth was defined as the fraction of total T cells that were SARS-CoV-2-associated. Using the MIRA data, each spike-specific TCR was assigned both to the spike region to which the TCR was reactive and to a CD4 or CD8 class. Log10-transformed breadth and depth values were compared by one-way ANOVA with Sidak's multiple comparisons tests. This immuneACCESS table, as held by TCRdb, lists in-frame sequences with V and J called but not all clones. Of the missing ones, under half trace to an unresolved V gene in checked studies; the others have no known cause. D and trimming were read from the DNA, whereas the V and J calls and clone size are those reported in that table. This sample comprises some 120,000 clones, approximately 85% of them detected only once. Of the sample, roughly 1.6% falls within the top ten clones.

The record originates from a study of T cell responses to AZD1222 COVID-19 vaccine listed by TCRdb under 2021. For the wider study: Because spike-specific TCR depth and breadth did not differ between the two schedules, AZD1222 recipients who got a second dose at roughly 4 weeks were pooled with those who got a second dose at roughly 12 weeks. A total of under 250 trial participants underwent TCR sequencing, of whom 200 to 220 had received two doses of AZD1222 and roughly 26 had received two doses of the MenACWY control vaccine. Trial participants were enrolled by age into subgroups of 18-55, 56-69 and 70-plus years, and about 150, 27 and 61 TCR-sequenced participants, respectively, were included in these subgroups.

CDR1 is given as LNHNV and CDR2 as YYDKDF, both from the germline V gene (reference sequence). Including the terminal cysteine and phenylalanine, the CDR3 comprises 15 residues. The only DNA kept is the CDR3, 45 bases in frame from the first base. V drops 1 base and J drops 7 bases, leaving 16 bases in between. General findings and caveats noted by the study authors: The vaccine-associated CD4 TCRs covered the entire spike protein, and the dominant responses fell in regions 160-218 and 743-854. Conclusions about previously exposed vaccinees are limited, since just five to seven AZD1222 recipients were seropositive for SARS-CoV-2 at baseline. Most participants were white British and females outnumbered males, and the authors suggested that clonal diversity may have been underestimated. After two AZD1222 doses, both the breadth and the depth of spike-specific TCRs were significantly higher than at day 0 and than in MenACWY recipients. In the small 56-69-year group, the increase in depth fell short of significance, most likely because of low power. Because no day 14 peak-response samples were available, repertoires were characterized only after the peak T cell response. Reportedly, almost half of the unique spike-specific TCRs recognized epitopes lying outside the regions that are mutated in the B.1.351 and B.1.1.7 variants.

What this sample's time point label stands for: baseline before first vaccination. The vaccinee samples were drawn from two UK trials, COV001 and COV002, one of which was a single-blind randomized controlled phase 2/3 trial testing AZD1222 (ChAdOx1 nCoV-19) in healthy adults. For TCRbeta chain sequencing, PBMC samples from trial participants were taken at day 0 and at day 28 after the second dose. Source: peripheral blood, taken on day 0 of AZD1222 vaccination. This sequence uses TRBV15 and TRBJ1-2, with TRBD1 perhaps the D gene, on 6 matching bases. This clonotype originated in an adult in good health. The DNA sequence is TGTGCCACCAGCAGAGGGACAGCCCTTAGGAGTGGCTACACCTTC. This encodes CATSRGTALRSGYTF. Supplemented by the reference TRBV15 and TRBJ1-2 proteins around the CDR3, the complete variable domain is DAMVIQNPRYQVTQFGKPVTLSCSQTLNHNVMYWYQQKSSQAPKLLFHYYDKDFNNEADTPDNFQSRRPNTSFCFLDIRSPGLGDTAMYLCATSRGTALRSGYTFGSGTRLTVV.